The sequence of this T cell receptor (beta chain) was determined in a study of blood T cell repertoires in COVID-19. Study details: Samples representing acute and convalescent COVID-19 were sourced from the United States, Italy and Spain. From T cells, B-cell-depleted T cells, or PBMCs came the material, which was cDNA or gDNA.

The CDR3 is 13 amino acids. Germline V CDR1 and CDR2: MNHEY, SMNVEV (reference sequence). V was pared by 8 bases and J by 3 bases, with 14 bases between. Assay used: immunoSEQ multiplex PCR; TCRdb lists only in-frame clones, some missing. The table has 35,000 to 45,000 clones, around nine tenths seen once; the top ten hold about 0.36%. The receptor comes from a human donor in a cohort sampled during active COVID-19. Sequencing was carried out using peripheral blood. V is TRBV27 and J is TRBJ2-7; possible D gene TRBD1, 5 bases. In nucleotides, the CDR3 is TGTGCCAGCGGGTCGTTACAGGACTACGAGCAGTACTTC. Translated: CASGSLQDYEQYF.